A selection of T cell receptor beta chains follows, all from one sample in a study of persistence of HIV-infected CD4 T cells. TCRdb's copy holds only in-frame clones and misses some; the assay was immunoSEQ multiplex PCR. This table has about 30,000 clones, roughly 82% appearing once. Their specific antigens are unknown. The sequencing used CD4+ T cells sorted from PBMCs after roughly 19-hour stimulation, collected from a patient who received antiretroviral therapy. These receptor sequences come from an adult man with HIV who was CMV-seropositive. Each CDR3 is given with its conserved first and last residue. A D gene is named only where the DNA matches it firmly. Size values are once, few and many counts, or a class for expanded clones, and some rows have none.

j_gene: TRBJ1-2; abundance: NA; d_gene: NA; v_gene: TRBV19; CDR3nt: TGTGCCAGTAGTAACACAGCGGGAAGCTACACCTTC; CDR3aa: CASSNTAGSYTF
j_gene: TRBJ2-7; abundance: once; d_gene: NA; v_gene: TRBV5-1; CDR3nt: TGCGCCAGCAGCCCGGGGCCGAGCTCCTACGAGCAGTACTTC; CDR3aa: CASSPGPSSYEQYF
j_gene: TRBJ2-3; abundance: once; d_gene: NA; v_gene: TRBV5-5; CDR3nt: TGTGCCAGCAGCTTCTTCCAGGGGTCTATCGCAGATACGCAGTATTTT; CDR3aa: CASSFFQGSIADTQYF
j_gene: TRBJ1-2; abundance: NA; d_gene: NA; v_gene: TRBV2; CDR3nt: TGTGCCAGCAGGACCGGACGGGCCGCGGGCTATGGCTACACCTTC; CDR3aa: CASRTGRAAGYGYTF
j_gene: TRBJ1-2; abundance: NA; d_gene: TRBD1; v_gene: TRBV5-8; CDR3nt: TGTGCCAGCAGCCACGCCCGGGACAGACGTAGGGATGGCTACACCTTC; CDR3aa: CASSHARDRRRDGYTF
j_gene: TRBJ2-2; abundance: NA; d_gene: TRBD2; v_gene: TRBV29-1; CDR3nt: TGCAGCGTCGAGCGGGGGGGCGTCGCCGGGGAGCTGTTTTTT; CDR3aa: CSVERGGVAGELFF
j_gene: TRBJ2-3; abundance: NA; d_gene: TRBD2; v_gene: TRBV5-1; CDR3nt: TGCGCCAGCAGCTTGACTAGCGGGGGGGCTAGCACAGATACGCAGTATTTT; CDR3aa: CASSLTSGGASTDTQYF
j_gene: TRBJ1-5; abundance: NA; d_gene: TRBD1; v_gene: TRBV28; CDR3nt: TGTGCCAGCAGCCCTCAATTAGGGACAGGGGGTCAGCCCCAGCATTTT; CDR3aa: CASSPQLGTGGQPQHF
j_gene: TRBJ1-2; abundance: NA; d_gene: NA; v_gene: TRBV5-1; CDR3nt: TGCGCCAGCAGCTTGACCCAGGGAGAGAACTATGGCTACACCTTC; CDR3aa: CASSLTQGENYGYTF
j_gene: TRBJ2-7; abundance: NA; d_gene: TRBD2; v_gene: TRBV6-5; CDR3nt: TGTGCCACCCAGCGGGAGGGGAGGGCCTACGAGCAGTACTTC; CDR3aa: CATQREGRAYEQYF
j_gene: TRBJ1-4; abundance: NA; d_gene: NA; v_gene: TRBV28; CDR3nt: TGTGCCAGCAGTTCCCCGGTAATTAATGAAAAACTGTTTTTT; CDR3aa: CASSSPVINEKLFF
j_gene: TRBJ2-7; abundance: once; d_gene: NA; v_gene: TRBV12-5; CDR3nt: TGTGCTAGTGGCCCCTCCCGGCCCCCCTACGAGCAGTACTTC; CDR3aa: CASGPSRPPYEQYF
j_gene: TRBJ2-3; abundance: NA; d_gene: NA; v_gene: TRBV4-2; CDR3nt: TGTGCCAGCAGCCCCCGAAGGGGCGGGGCTAGCACAGATACGCAGTATTTT; CDR3aa: CASSPRRGGASTDTQYF
j_gene: TRBJ1-4; abundance: NA; d_gene: NA; v_gene: TRBV5-1; CDR3nt: TGCGCCAGCAGACGTACAGGGCGGCCAGGGGAAAAACTGTTTTTT; CDR3aa: CASRRTGRPGEKLFF
j_gene: TRBJ1-1; abundance: NA; d_gene: TRBD1; v_gene: TRBV5-1; CDR3nt: TGCGCCAGCAGCCCGGGACAGTGGGCGAACACTGAAGCTTTCTTT; CDR3aa: CASSPGQWANTEAFF
j_gene: TRBJ1-2; abundance: NA; d_gene: TRBD1; v_gene: TRBV29-1; CDR3nt: TGCAGCGTCCTACAGGGGGCGACCTATGGCTACACCTTC; CDR3aa: CSVLQGATYGYTF
j_gene: TRBJ1-6; abundance: NA; d_gene: TRBD1; v_gene: TRBV5-1; CDR3nt: TGCGCCAGCAGCTTGGAGGGCGTTACAGGGGCCTATAATTCACCCCTCCACTTT; CDR3aa: CASSLEGVTGAYNSPLHF
j_gene: TRBJ2-5; abundance: few; d_gene: NA; v_gene: TRBV24-1; CDR3nt: TGTGCCACTTCTAGGGCTTATCAAGAGACCCAGTACTTC; CDR3aa: CATSRAYQETQYF
j_gene: TRBJ2-2; abundance: NA; d_gene: TRBD2; v_gene: TRBV19; CDR3nt: TGTGCCAGTAGTACAATAGCGGGGAACACCGGGGAGCTGTTTTTT; CDR3aa: CASSTIAGNTGELFF
j_gene: TRBJ2-1; abundance: NA; d_gene: NA; v_gene: TRBV30; CDR3nt: TGTGCCTGGATGCACATTAGCGGTCCCGGTGAGCAGTTCTTC; CDR3aa: CAWMHISGPGEQFF
j_gene: TRBJ2-7; abundance: NA; d_gene: NA; v_gene: TRBV6-5; CDR3nt: TGTGCCAGCAGCTACAGGGCCCCGCAAACCTACGAGCAGTACTTC; CDR3aa: CASSYRAPQTYEQYF
j_gene: TRBJ2-1; abundance: NA; d_gene: TRBD2; v_gene: TRBV14; CDR3nt: TGTGCCAGCAGCCAAGCGGGACTAGCGGGGGGGTACAATGAGCAGTTCTTC; CDR3aa: CASSQAGLAGGYNEQFF
j_gene: TRBJ2-7; abundance: NA; d_gene: NA; v_gene: TRBV7-8; CDR3nt: TGTGCCAGCAGCTTCACGCAAACCGCCTACGAGCAGTACTTC; CDR3aa: CASSFTQTAYEQYF
j_gene: TRBJ2-1; abundance: NA; d_gene: NA; v_gene: TRBV28; CDR3nt: TGTGCCAGCAGTTTATCGTCTAGAAATAATGAGTTGTTCTTC; CDR3aa: CASSLSSRNNELFF
j_gene: TRBJ1-1; abundance: NA; d_gene: TRBD1; v_gene: TRBV10-3; CDR3nt: TGTGCCATCAGGCAGACCGGGACAGGGAACACTGAAGCTTTCTTT; CDR3aa: CAIRQTGTGNTEAFF